One T cell receptor (beta chain) is described in this entry. Trimming took 0 bases from V and 1 from J, leaving 8 bases between them. The CDR3 has 15 amino acids. The V gene's germline CDR1 is SGHRS and CDR2 YFSETQ. This sample is drawn from a study of OX40 agonist ivuxolimab in advanced cancers. Sequencing used immunoSEQ multiplex PCR; TCRdb keeps in-frame clones, though not all of them. The table lists about 43,000 clones, 75% to 90% of them singletons. With autoimmune disease history or systemic immunosuppression, patients were excluded. The V gene is TRBV5-1, the J gene TRBJ1-5; D is undetermined. This receptor was identified in an adult with an advanced solid tumor such as melanoma, head and neck, liver or kidney cancer. The specimen was CD4+ or CD8+ T cells sorted from blood, collected in a trial of the OX40 agonist ivuxolimab. CDR3 sequence: CASSLGGLSNQPQHF. The CDR3 DNA sequence: TGCGCCAGCAGCTTGGGTGGGCTCAGCAATCAGCCCCAGCATTTT. The full variable domain, rest sourced from reference TRBV5-1 and TRBJ1-5, is KAGVTQTPRYLIKTRGQQVTLSCSPISGHRSVSWYQQTPGQGLQFLFEYFSETQRNKGNFPGRFSGRQFSNSRSEMNVSTLELGDSALYLCASSLGGLSNQPQHFGDGTRLSIL.